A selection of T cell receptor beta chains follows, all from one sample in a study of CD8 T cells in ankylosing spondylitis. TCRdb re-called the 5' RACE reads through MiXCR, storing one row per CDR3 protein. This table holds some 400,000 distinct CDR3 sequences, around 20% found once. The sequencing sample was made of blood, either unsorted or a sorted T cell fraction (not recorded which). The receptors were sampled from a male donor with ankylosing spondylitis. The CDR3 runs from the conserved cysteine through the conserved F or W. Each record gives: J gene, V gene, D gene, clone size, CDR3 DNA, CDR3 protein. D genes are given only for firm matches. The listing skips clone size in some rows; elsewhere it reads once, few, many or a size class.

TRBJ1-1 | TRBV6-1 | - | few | TGTGCCAGCAGTCTCGGGACTGCCACCTGGACGGCTTTCTTT | CASSLGTATWTAFF
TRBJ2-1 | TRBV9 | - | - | TGTGCCAGCAGCAGCACGGGAGTTTCCTACAATGAGCAGTTCTTC | CASSSTGVSYNEQFF
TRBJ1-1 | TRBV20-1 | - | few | TGCAGTGCTTCTTTCAACCGGAACACTGAAGCTTTCTTT | CSASFNRNTEAFF
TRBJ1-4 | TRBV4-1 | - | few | TGCGCCAGCAGCCAAGATGGGGGATTCAATGAAAAACTGTTTTTT | CASSQDGGFNEKLFF
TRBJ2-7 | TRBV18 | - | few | TGTGCCAGCACTCAGTCAGCGAGTGCCTACGAGCAGTACTTC | CASTQSASAYEQYF
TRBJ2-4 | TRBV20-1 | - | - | TGCAGTGCTAGCATCTGGGGATCTGGAGGGAACATTCAGTACTTC | CSASIWGSGGNIQYF
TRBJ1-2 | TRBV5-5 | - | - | TGTGCCAGCAGCTTGGCCGCGGCGGGTAACTATGGCTACACCTTC | CASSLAAAGNYGYTF
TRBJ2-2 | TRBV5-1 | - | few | TGCGCCAGCAGCTTGGTTCGGGAGACCGGGGAGCTGTTTTTT | CASSLVRETGELFF
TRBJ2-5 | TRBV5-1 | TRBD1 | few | TGCGCCAGCAGCCCGGGGACAGGTCAAGAGACCCAGTACTTC | CASSPGTGQETQYF
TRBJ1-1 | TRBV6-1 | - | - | TGTGCCAGCAGACGATGGGGGGGCGGTAACACTGAAGCTTTCTTT | CASRRWGGGNTEAFF
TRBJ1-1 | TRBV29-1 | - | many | TGCTCTGCCGGGGACACTGAAGCTTTCTTT | CSAGDTEAFF
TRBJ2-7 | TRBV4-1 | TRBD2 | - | TGCGCCAGCAGCCAAGATCCGGGACTACTCTACGAGCAGTACTTC | CASSQDPGLLYEQYF
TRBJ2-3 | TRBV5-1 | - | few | TGCGCCAGCAGCCGGGCTCCCGCCGGCACAGATACGCAGTATTTT | CASSRAPAGTDTQYF
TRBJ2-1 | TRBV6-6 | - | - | TGTGCCAGCAGTTACCTCTACAATGAGCAGTTCTTC | CASSYLYNEQFF
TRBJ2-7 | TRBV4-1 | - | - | TGCGCCAGCAGCCGCGGAAGCAGTGTTGGGTCCTACGAGCAGTACTTC | CASSRGSSVGSYEQYF
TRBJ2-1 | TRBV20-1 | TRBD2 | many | TGCAGTGCTCCTCTAGCGGGAGAATACAATGAGCAGTTCTTC | CSAPLAGEYNEQFF
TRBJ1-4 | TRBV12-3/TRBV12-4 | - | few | TGTGCCAGCAGTTTAGGGGGAGTTAATGAAAAACTGTTTTTT | CASSLGGVNEKLFF
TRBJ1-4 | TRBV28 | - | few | TGTGCCAGCAGTTTCCCCGGCAGAAACCTGTTTTTT | CASSFPGRNLFF
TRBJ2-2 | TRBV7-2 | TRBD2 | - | TGTGCCAGCAGCGCCCCTGCGGGGGGGAGGAGGAACGGGGAGCTGTTTTTT | CASSAPAGGRRNGELFF
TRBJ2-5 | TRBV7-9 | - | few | TGTGCCAGCAGCACATCAGCGGAGACCCAGTACTTC | CASSTSAETQYF
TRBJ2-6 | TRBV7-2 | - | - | TGTGCCGGAAGCTCCTCTGGGGCCAACGTCCTGACTTTC | CAGSSSGANVLTF
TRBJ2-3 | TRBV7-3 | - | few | TGTGCCAGCAGCTTAAATTCGGGTGATACGCAGTATTTT | CASSLNSGDTQYF
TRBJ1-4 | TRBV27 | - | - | TGTGCCAGCACCCCGACAGGCGGTGATGAAAAACTGTTTTTT | CASTPTGGDEKLFF
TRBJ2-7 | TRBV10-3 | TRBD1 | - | TGTGCCATCAGTGACGGACAGGGCTCCTACGAGCAGTACTTC | CAISDGQGSYEQYF
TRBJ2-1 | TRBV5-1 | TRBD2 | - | TGCGCCAGCAGCTTTCTAGCGGGTGCTGGAGGCGAGCAGTTCTTC | CASSFLAGAGGEQFF
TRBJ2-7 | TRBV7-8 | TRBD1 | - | TGTGCCAGCAGCCTACCCCGGGCAGGGGGTACCTACGAGCAGTACTTC | CASSLPRAGGTYEQYF
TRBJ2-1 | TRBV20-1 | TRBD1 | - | TGCAGTGCTCTCGACAGGGGGGATCGCTCCTACAATGAGCAGTTCTTC | CSALDRGDRSYNEQFF
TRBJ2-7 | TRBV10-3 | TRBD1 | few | TGTGCCATCTCGCCGAGGGGACAGGGGAACTACGAGCAGTACTTC | CAISPRGQGNYEQYF
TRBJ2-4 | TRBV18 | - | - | TGTGCCAGCTCACCACAGTTGGACGGAAACATTCAGTACTTC | CASSPQLDGNIQYF
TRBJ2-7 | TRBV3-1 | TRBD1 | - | TGTGCCAGCAGCCGGACAGGGTTTCAGTACTTC | CASSRTGFQYF
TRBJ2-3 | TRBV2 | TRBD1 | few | TGTGCCAGCAGTGAAAGGACAGGGGGGGCAGATACGCAGTATTTT | CASSERTGGADTQYF
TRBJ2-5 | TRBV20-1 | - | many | TGCAGTGCTATTGGACAAGAGACCCAGTACTTC | CSAIGQETQYF
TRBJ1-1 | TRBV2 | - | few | TGTGCCAGCAGAGGACACAGGAACACTGAAGCTTTCTTT | CASRGHRNTEAFF
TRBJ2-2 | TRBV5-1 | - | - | TGCGCCAGCAGCTTGGTACAGACAAACACCGGGGAGCTGTTTTTT | CASSLVQTNTGELFF
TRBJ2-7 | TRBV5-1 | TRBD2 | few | TGCGCCAGCAGCCCTACCGGGGACTACTTTCGGGAGCAGTACTTC | CASSPTGDYFREQYF
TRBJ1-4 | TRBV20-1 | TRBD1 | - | TGCAGTGCCCAGCCAGGGGGCGGGAGAAAACTGTTTTTT | CSAQPGGGRKLFF
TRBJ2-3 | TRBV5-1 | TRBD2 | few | TGCGCCAGCAGCCCACGGGGGGGCCCTAGCACAGATACGCAGTATTTT | CASSPRGGPSTDTQYF
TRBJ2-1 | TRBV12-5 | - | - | TGTGCTAGTGGTATCCACAGGGAAAATGAGCAGTTCTTC | CASGIHRENEQFF
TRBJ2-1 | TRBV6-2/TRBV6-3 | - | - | TGTGCCAGCACCCAGCGGCCCGGGGTGGATGAGCAGTTCTTC | CASTQRPGVDEQFF
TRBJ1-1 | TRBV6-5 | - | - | TGTGCCAGCAGTTACGTTGGGGCGAACACTGAAGCTTTCTTT | CASSYVGANTEAFF
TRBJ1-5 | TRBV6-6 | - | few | TGTGCCTGTGAGGAGAGGACCAATCAGCCCCAGCATTTT | CACEERTNQPQHF
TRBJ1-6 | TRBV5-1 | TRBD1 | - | TGCGCCAGCAGCCCCGAAGGGACAGGGCTGGGCGCCCTCCACTTT | CASSPEGTGLGALHF
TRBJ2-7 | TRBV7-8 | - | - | TGTGCCAGCAGCTTAAGGGGGGTCAGGGGCACCCTCTACGAGCAGTACTTC | CASSLRGVRGTLYEQYF
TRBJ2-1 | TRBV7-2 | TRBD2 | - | TGTGCCAGCAGCTCCCCCCCGGGACTACCTTACAATGAGCAGTTCTTC | CASSSPPGLPYNEQFF
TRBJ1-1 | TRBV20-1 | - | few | TGCAGTGCTAGTCATCCACCGGGACGGGTCTTT | CSASHPPGRVF
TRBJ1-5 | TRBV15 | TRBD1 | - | TGTGCCACCAGCAGACTCGACAGGGGAAGACACAATCAGCCCCAGCATTTT | CATSRLDRGRHNQPQHF
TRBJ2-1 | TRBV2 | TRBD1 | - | TGTGCCAGCATTCCGGACAGGACCGCCTACAATGAGCAGTTCTTC | CASIPDRTAYNEQFF
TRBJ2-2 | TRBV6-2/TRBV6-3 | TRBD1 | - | TGTGCCAGCAGCCCCATTGACAGGGGGCCAACCGGGGAGCTGTTTTTT | CASSPIDRGPTGELFF
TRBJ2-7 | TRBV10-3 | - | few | TGTGCCATCTCCGTGGCAGGAACCTACGAGCAGTACTTC | CAISVAGTYEQYF
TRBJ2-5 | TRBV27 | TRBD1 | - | TGTGCCAGCAGGGACAGGGGGTTCGGGGAGACCCAGTACTTC | CASRDRGFGETQYF
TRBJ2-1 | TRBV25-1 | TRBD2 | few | TGTGCCAGCAGTGGGGCTAGCGGGAGCTTCAGGCTGTTCTTC | CASSGASGSFRLFF
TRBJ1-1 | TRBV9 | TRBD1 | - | TGTGCCAGCAGCCCTTCGGGACAGGCGAACACTGAAGCTTTCTTT | CASSPSGQANTEAFF
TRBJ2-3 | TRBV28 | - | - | TGTGCCAGCAGTTTACCCTCGGCTCGGGGAGTGCGCACAGATACGCAGTATTTT | CASSLPSARGVRTDTQYF
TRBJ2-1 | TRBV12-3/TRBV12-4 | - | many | TGTGCCAGCAGCTTAGTCAATGAGCAGTTCTTC | CASSLVNEQFF
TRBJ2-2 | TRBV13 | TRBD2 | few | TGTGCCAGCAGCCGCAATAGCGGGAGTGTAATCGGGGAGCTGTTTTTT | CASSRNSGSVIGELFF
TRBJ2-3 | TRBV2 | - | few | TGTGCCAGCAGTGAAGGGGTAGATGGAGATACGCAGTATTTT | CASSEGVDGDTQYF
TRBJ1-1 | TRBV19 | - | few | TGTGCCAGTAGTGTACACCGGAGCGCTGAAGCTTTCTTT | CASSVHRSAEAFF
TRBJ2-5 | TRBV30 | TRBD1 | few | TGTGCCTGGAGGCGACAGGGGGGGAAGACCCAGTACTTC | CAWRRQGGKTQYF
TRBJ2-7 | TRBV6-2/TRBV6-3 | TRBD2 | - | TGTGCCAGCCTGTTAGCGGGAGGGTACGAGCAGTACTTC | CASLLAGGYEQYF